This TCR beta chain was recorded in a study of cytomegalovirus exposure and HLA in healthy donors. On the study more broadly: One earlier analysis, a look at approximately 190 million T cells, found some 100 million unique TCR beta sequences. Overall study findings and caveats: Most subjects had HLA-A and HLA-B alleles reportedly predicted accurately by TCR beta sequences. HLA alleles showed associations with 16,951 TCR beta sequences in a later analysis, at a 0.05 false discovery rate.

Per the germline V gene, CDR1 is SEHNR and CDR2 is FQNEAQ (reference sequence). V lost 5 bases, J lost 3 bases, and 3 bases stayed unmatched. The CDR3 sequence is 14 residues long. The primer mix had 60 Vbeta and 13 Jbeta primers. Measured with immunoSEQ multiplex PCR; TCRdb has only the in-frame clones, and not every one. Of 150,000 to 200,000 clones detected, about 80% appear once; the ten largest clones hold 2.1%. Details on this clone: Antigen unknown.

The TCR originated in a woman under 30 in good health and CMV-seropositive. Sequencing was performed on PBMCs. The genes are TRBV7-9 and TRBJ2-7; the match to TRBD1 covers 11 bases. The CDR3 DNA sequence: TGTGCCAGCAGCCGGACAGGGGGCATCTACGAGCAGTACTTC. It specifies CASSRTGGIYEQYF.